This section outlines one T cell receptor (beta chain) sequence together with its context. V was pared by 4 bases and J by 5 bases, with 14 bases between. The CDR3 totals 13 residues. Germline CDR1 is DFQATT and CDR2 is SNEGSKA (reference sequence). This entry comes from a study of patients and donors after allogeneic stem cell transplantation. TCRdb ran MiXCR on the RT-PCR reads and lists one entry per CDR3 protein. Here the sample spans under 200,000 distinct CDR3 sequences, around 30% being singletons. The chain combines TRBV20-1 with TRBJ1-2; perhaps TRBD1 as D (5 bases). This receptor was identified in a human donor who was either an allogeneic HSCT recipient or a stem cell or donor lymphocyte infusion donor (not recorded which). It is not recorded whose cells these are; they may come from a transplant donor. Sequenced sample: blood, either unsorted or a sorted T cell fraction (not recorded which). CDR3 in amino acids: CSAKDARGYGYTF. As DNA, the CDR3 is TGCAGTGCTAAGGACGCACGGGGGTATGGCTACACCTTC.